The clone carrying this T cell receptor (beta chain) was observed at least ten times. The sample belongs to a study of human T cells and chemical hapten exposure. Background on the study: TCR yields per sample varied, mainly owing to small pooled library volume differences.

Germline CDR1 is MNHNS and CDR2 is SASEGT. The CDR3 contains 11 residues. The V end was cut by 4 bases, the J end by 6 bases, with 7 bases between. Study processing details: A typical sample had roughly 87,000 TCRs, with roughly 23,224 to 690,600 overall. TCRdb re-called the RACE reads through MiXCR, storing one row per CDR3 protein. It is TCRdb's table, rather than the study itself, that gives the V and J calls and clone size. The sample lists approximately 95,000 distinct CDR3 sequences; 11% were seen once. The time point denotes: patch test 2, 6 weeks after DPC sensitization. Treatment given: therapeutic diphenylcyclopropenone sensitization with weekly scalp DPC.

The source is a woman in her 40s with alopecia areata. Some clones in this sample may be carry-over from other donors' samples. This specimen consisted of whole blood, obtained in connection with sensitization to the hapten diphenylcyclopropenone (DPC). The chain links TRBV6-1 to TRBJ2-7; D unresolved. The chain's CDR3 is CASSAVVEQYF. For the CDR3, the DNA is TGTGCCAGCAGTGCGGTTGTCGAGCAGTACTTC.